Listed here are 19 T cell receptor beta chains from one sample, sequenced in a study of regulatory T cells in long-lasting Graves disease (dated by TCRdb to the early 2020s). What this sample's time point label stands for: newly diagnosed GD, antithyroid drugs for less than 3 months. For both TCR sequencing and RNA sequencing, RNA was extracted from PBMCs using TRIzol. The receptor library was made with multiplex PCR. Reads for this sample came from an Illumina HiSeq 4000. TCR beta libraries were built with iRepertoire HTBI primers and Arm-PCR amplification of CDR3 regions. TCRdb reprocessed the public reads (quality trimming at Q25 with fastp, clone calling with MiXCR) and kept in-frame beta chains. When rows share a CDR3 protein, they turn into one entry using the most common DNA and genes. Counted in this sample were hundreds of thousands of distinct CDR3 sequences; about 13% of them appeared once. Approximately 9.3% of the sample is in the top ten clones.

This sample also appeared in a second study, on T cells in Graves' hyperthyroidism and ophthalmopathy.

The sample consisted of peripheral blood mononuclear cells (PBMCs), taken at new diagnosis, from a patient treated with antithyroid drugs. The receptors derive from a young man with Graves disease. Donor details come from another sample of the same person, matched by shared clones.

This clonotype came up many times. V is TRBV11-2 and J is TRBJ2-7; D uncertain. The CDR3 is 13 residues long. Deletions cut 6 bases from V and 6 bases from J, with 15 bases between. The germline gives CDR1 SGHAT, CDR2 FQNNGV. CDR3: CASSLVALGEQYF. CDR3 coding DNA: TGTGCCAGCAGTCTTGTGGCGCTGGGCGAGCAGTACTTC. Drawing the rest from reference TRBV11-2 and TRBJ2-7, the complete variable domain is EAGVAQSPRYKIIEKRQSVAFWCNPISGHATLYWYQQILGQGPKLLIQFQNNGVVDDSQLPKDRFSAERLKGVDSTLKIQPAKLEDSAVYLCASSLVALGEQYFGPGTRLTVT.

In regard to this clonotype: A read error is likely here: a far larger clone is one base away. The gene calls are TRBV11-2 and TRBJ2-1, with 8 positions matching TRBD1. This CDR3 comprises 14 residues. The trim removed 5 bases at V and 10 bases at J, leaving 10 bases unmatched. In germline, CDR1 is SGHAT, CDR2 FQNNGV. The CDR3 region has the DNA TGTGCCAGCAGCCACCGGGACAGGCTCTACGAGCAGTTCTTC. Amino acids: CASSHRDRLYEQFF.

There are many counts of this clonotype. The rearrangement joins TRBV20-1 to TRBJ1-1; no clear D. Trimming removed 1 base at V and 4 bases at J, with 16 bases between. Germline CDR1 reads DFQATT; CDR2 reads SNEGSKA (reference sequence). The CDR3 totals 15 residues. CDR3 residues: CSARGLDRVGTEAFF. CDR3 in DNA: TGCAGTGCTAGAGGCTTAGATAGGGTCGGCACTGAAGCTTTCTTT.

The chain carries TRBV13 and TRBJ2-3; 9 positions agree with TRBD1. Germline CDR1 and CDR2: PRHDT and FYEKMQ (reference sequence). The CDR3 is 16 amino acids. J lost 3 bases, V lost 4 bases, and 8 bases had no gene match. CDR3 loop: CASSSGPGQGTDTQYF. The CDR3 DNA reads TGTGCCAGCAGCTCCGGCCCGGGACAGGGAACAGATACGCAGTATTTT.

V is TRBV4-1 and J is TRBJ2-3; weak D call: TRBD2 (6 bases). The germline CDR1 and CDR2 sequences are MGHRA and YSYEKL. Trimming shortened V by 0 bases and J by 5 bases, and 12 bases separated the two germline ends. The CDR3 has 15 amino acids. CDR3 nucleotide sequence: TGCGCCAGCAGCCAAGATCCAGCCGGGGGAGATACGCAGTATTTT. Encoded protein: CASSQDPAGGDTQYF.

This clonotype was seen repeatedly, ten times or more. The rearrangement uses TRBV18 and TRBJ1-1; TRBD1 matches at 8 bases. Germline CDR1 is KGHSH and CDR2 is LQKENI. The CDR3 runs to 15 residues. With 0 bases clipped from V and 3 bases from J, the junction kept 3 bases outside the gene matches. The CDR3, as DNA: TGTGCCAGCTCACCACCGGGACAGGTAGACACTGAAGCTTTCTTT. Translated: CASSPPGQVDTEAFF.

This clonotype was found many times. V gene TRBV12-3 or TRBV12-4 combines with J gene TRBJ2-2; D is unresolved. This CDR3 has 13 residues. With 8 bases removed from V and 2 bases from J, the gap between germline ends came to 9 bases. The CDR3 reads CASRSGNTGELFF. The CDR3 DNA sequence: TGTGCCAGCCGGTCCGGAAACACCGGGGAGCTGTTTTTT.

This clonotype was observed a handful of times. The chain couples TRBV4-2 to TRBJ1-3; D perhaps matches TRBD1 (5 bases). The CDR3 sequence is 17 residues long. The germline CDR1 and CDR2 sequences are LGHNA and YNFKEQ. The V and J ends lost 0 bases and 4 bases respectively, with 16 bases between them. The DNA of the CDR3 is TGTGCCAGCAGCCAAGATCGGTCAGGGTGGCAGGGAAACACCATATATTTT. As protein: CASSQDRSGWQGNTIYF.

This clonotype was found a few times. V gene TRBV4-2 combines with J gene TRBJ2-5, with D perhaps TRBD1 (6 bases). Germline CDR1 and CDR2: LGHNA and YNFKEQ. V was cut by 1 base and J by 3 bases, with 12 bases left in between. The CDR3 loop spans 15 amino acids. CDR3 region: CASSQVSGQKETQYF. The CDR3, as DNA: TGTGCCAGCAGCCAAGTCTCTGGACAGAAAGAGACCCAGTACTTC.

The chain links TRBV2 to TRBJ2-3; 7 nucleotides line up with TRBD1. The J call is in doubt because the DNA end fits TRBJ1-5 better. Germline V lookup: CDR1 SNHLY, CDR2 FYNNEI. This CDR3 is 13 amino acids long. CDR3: CASTTQGTDTQHF. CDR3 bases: TGTGCCAGCACCACACAAGGGACAGATACGCAGCATTTT.

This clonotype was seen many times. The CDR3 here is CASKSPISSYNEQFF. Written as DNA, the CDR3 is TGTGCCAGCAAATCCCCTATCAGCTCCTACAATGAGCAGTTCTTC. The gene calls are TRBV6-1 and TRBJ2-1; D is uncertain. Germline CDR1 is MNHNS and CDR2 is SASEGT. CDR3 size: 15 residues. V was trimmed by 7 bases and J by 0 bases, leaving 13 bases between them.

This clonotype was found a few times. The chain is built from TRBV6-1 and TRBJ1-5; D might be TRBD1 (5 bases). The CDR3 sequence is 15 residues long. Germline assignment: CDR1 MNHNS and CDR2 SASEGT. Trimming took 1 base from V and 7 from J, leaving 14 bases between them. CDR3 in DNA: TGTGCCAGCAGTGAAGGTATCCTCCAGGGACAGCCCCAGCATTTT. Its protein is CASSEGILQGQPQHF.

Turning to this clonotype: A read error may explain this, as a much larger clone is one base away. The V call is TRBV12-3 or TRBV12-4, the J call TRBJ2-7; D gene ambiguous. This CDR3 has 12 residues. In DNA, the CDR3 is TGTACCAGCAGTACTTATACGGAGGAGCAGTACTTC. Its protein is CTSSTYTEEQYF.

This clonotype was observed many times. CDR3 loop: CSAPPTSGSPYEQYF. In nucleotides, the CDR3 is TGCAGTGCACCGCCGACTAGCGGGAGCCCCTACGAGCAGTACTTC. The chain is built from TRBV20-1 and TRBJ2-7; TRBD2 matches at 12 bases. Unmatched junction bases numbered 8, after V lost 6 bases and J lost 2 bases. From germline, CDR1 is DFQATT and CDR2 SNEGSKA (reference sequence). This CDR3 contains 15 residues.

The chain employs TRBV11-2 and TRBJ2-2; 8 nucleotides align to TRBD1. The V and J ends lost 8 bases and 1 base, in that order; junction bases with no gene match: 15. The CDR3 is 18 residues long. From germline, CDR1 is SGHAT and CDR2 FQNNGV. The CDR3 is CASRPLTRQGRNTGELFF. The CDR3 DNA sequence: TGTGCCAGCCGTCCCCTTACTCGACAGGGGAGGAACACCGGGGAGCTGTTTTTT.

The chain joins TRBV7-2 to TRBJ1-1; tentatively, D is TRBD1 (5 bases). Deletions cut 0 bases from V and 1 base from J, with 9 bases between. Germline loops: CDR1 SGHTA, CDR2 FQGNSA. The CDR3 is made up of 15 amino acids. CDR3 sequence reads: CASSLAAGTNTEAFF. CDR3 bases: TGTGCCAGCAGCTTAGCGGCAGGGACGAACACTGAAGCTTTCTTT.

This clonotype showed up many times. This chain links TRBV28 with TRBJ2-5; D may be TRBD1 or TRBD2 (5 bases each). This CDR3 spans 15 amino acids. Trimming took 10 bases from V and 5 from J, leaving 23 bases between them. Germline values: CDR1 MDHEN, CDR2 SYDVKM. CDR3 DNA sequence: TGTGCCACCTGTGCTCGGGGAGCCGAGGGGGAGACCCAGTACTTC. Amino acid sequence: CATCARGAEGETQYF.

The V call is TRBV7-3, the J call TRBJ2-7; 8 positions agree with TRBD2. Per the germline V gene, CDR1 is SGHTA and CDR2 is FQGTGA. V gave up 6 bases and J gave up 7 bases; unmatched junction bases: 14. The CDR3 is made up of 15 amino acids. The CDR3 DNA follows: TGTGCCAGCAGGGATACCCCGGGGGGGCGACCGGAGCAGTACTTC. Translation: CASRDTPGGRPEQYF.

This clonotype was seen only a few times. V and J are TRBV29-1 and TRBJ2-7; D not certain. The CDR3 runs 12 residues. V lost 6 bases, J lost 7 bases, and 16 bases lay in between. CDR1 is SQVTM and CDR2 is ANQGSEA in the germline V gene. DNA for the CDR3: TGCAGCGTCCTCCTGGGTGCTAGAGAGCAGTACTTC. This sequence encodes CSVLLGAREQYF.